This T cell receptor beta chain derives from a study of tumor-infiltrating lymphocytes in primary liver carcinoma. The CDR3 runs to 15 residues. Germline assignment: CDR1 SGDLS and CDR2 YYNGEE. V shed 3 bases, J shed 1 base, and the junction held 5 bases outside the gene matches. Out of unsorted whole blood came the blood RNA, and germline DNA was extracted as well. The authors made TCR beta cDNA from 500 ng total RNA with a constant-region primer. Slightly modified ARM-PCR, run as three nested multiplex PCR rounds, produced the TCR beta libraries. Investigators reported that the first two PCR rounds, at about 9 cycles each, used TRBV1-TRBV30 forward primers with a C-beta reverse primer. A single record per CDR3 protein comes from TCRdb applying MiXCR to the multiplex PCR reads. The sample has approximately 330,000 distinct CDR3 sequences; roughly two thirds are singletons.

Sequencing was done on a sample of peripheral blood. The chain has TRBV9 and TRBJ2-3, with TRBD1 matching 7 bases. The receptor was isolated from a man between 35 and 55 years old with primary liver carcinoma and hepatitis B virus infection. The CDR3 DNA is TGTGCCAGCAGCGCGACCGGGACAGGCACAGATACGCAGTATTTT. Translated: CASSATGTGTDTQYF.